This TCR beta chain was identified during a study of memory CD4+ T cells and cytomegalovirus serostatus. Study-level points and caveats: Repertoires predicted CMV serostatus with median bootstrapped AUC of about 0.96.

Single viable CD3+CD4+CD8-CD45RO+ cells were sorted as the memory CD4+ T cells. Assay used: immunoSEQ multiplex PCR; TCRdb lists only in-frame clones, some missing. The profile shows tens of thousands of clones, approximately 80% of them singletons. Looked up from germline, CDR1 is SGHKS and CDR2 is YYEKEE (reference sequence). CDR3 size: 14 residues. Germline trimming cut 5 bases from V and 3 bases from J; bases unmatched to any gene: 6. As concerns this clone: Antigen unknown.

The rearrangement joins TRBV5-5 to TRBJ2-7; 9 bases map to TRBD2. The sample comprised memory CD4+ T cells from blood. The receptor was isolated from an adult in good health and CMV-seronegative. The CDR3: CASRVAGANYEQYF. In nucleotides, the CDR3 is TGTGCCAGCAGAGTAGCGGGAGCTAACTACGAGCAGTACTTC.